This TCR beta chain stems from a study of T cell responses to AZD1222 COVID-19 vaccine. Study information: Second doses were pooled across both intervals (about 4 or about 12 weeks). The study, taken as a whole, reports: Close to half of spike-specific TCRs reportedly recognize unmutated variant regions. Dominant at 160-218 and 743-854, vaccine-associated CD4 TCRs also spanned spike. At baseline, just five to seven AZD1222 recipients tested seropositive.

A remark on this clone: Its antigen is unidentified.

Clones were read by immunoSEQ multiplex PCR, and TCRdb kept only the in-frame ones, dropping some. The data show roughly 150,000 clones, around 91% seen once. This material consisted of peripheral blood, taken on day 0 of AZD1222 vaccination. The source is an adult in good health.

The CDR3 sequence is CASSFPGPQGYTF. The CDR3 region has the DNA TGTGCCAGTAGTTTCCCGGGCCCTCAGGGCTACACCTTC. The chain links TRBV19 to TRBJ1-2; D unclear. This CDR3 has 13 amino acids. Trimming left V 5 bases short and J 8 bases short, with 15 bases between. Germline-derived CDR1 and CDR2 are LNHDA and SQIVND (reference sequence). The full variable domain, with the rest looked up from reference TRBV19 and TRBJ1-2, is DGGITQSPKYLFRKEGQNVTLSCEQNLNHDAMYWYRQDPGQGLRLIYYSQIVNDFQKGDIAEGYSVSREKKESFPLTVTSAQKNPTAFYLCASSFPGPQGYTFGSGTRLTVV.